What follows describes a single T cell receptor beta chain. Its specific antigen is unknown. There are no base qualities to consult, and no much larger clone falls within one base. TCRbeta CDR3 regions were amplified from genomic DNA by means of the immunoSEQ Assay, a bias-controlled multiplex PCR. The authors' analysis ran thus. Nucleated cell counts per sample were estimated from amplification of reference gene primers within the assay. To quantify the absolute abundance of each unique TCRbeta CDR3 rearrangement, sequence reads were collapsed and filtered. Productive Simpson clonality was computed per sample as the square root of Simpson's diversity index over productive rearrangements. TCRdb carries this immuneACCESS record with in-frame sequences only. Its versions omit some clonotypes, under half of them owing to an unresolved V gene in the studies checked, with the rest unexplained. That table supplies the V and J calls and clone size; D and trimming were determined from the DNA. The sample table lists over 300,000 clones, approximately 84% of them with a count of one. The ten largest make up about 10% of the sample.

This entry belongs to a study of blood T cell repertoires in COVID-19 (dated by TCRdb to between 2020 and 2021). Background on the whole study: Collaborator samples came from the United States, Italy and Spain and covered acute and convalescent phases of COVID-19. The material from the prospective study consisted of cDNA or gDNA derived from T cells, B-cell-depleted T cells, or PBMCs. The dataset comprised deeply sampled blood TCRbeta repertoires from subjects exposed to, actively infected with, or recovered from COVID-19. A freely available public database, intended as a resource for researchers studying the immune response to SARS-CoV-2, is where the repertoires were released. The samples were drawn from the first 160 participants of the ongoing ImmuneRACE study and from 1,254 subjects provided by 6 global collaborators. Sample metadata almost always included a de-identified subject ID, COVID-19 status, age in years and sex. Where HLA class I and class II types were available, the types were taken from metadata supplied by the sample provider, not from assay-based typing. The full study reports these points: The amount of clinical and demographic metadata varied by source and participant and was provided uncurated.

Enrolling through a virtual design, the prospective study's participants ranged in age from roughly 18 to 100 years and lived across roughly 24 United States geographic areas. To assign participants to cohorts, the prospective study relied on clinical history that participants themselves reported in a screening survey and a study questionnaire. Recovered participants in ImmuneRACE Cohort 3 were defined by two consecutive negative NP/OP PCR tests, clearance by a healthcare professional, or resolution of symptoms. In the prospective study, whole blood, serum and a nasopharyngeal or oropharyngeal swab were collected from each participant by mobile phlebotomists. Prospective study participants could optionally give additional blood draws and questionnaires over a roughly 2-month period. Before DNA extraction, prospective study blood samples were shipped either frozen or at room temperature. CDR1 SGHAT and CDR2 FQNNGV are derived from the germline V gene. Trimming leaves V shorter by 5 bases and J shorter by 6 bases, with the junction holding 12 bases beyond the gene matches. The CDR3 sequence holds 15 residues, the cysteine and phenylalanine included. Kept here is only the CDR3 DNA, which spans 45 bases and is read in frame from base 1.

The specimen sequenced was PBMCs or T cells enriched from blood (not recorded which). The chain is made from TRBV11-2 and TRBJ1-2; 7 of the junction bases match TRBD1. This receptor was identified in a woman in her late teens or twenties who had recovered from COVID-19. The CDR3 protein sequence reads: CASSPSRDSFDGYTF. The DNA sequence reads TGTGCCAGCAGCCCAAGCCGGGACAGCTTCGATGGCTACACCTTC.